The next 15 T cell receptor beta chains were all read from a single sample in a study of cytomegalovirus exposure and HLA in healthy donors. The PCR was carried out with 60 Vbeta primers and 13 Jbeta primers. Method: immunoSEQ multiplex PCR; TCRdb's copy keeps in-frame clones and lacks some. The table lists some 200,000 clones. The sample taken for sequencing was PBMCs. These receptors were obtained from a woman younger than 35 in good health and CMV-seropositive.

The gene calls are TRBV5-1 and TRBJ1-2, with 9 bases identical to TRBD1. J lost 4 bases, V lost 4 bases, and 5 bases had no gene match. The CDR3 spans 14 residues. Germline V gene lookup returns CDR1 SGHRS and CDR2 YFSETQ. The CDR3 DNA reads TGCGCCAGCAGCCCGGGACAGGGACTCTATGGCTACACCTTC. As protein: CASSPGQGLYGYTF.

The chain has TRBV7-8 and TRBJ1-4, with no clear D. Germline V gene lookup returns CDR1 SGHVS and CDR2 FQNEAQ. The germline V and J ends were trimmed by 2 bases and 6 bases, with 7 bases remaining between them. The CDR3 is made up of 13 amino acids. CDR3: CASSLNSYEKLFF. The DNA of the CDR3 is TGTGCCAGCAGCTTAAACAGCTATGAAAAACTGTTTTTT.

The V gene is TRBV7-8, the J gene TRBJ2-7, with a possible D match to TRBD2 (5 bases). CDR3 length equals 13 residues. V was shortened by 5 bases and J by 6 bases, with 14 bases between the two germline ends. Germline loops: CDR1 SGHVS, CDR2 FQNEAQ. This CDR3 is CASSPTLLGEQYF. The CDR3 coding sequence is TGTGCCAGCAGCCCAACCCTACTAGGCGAGCAGTACTTC. The full variable domain, its missing parts supplied by reference TRBV7-8 and TRBJ2-7, is GAGVSQSPRYKVAKRGQDVALRCDPISGHVSLFWYQQALGQGPEFLTYFQNEAQLDKSGLPSDRFFAERPEGSVSTLKIQRTQQEDSAVYLCASSPTLLGEQYFGPGTRLTVT.

J is TRBJ2-5 and V is TRBV2; tentative D call: TRBD1 (6 bases). The length of the CDR3 is 13 residues. Deletions cut 9 bases from V and 2 bases from J, with 13 bases between. CDR1 SNHLY and CDR2 FYNNEI come from the germline V gene. DNA of the CDR3: TGTGCCAGTGAGAGGCAGGGGCAAGAGACCCAGTACTTC. Translating it yields CASERQGQETQYF.

The rearrangement links TRBV6-5 to TRBJ2-7; 7 bases map to TRBD2. This CDR3 region has 15 residues. CDR1 and CDR2 from the germline V gene are MNHEY and SVGAGI. J lost 0 bases, V lost 6 bases, and 8 bases had no gene match. The CDR3 sequence is CASRARVAGSYEQYF. CDR3 DNA sequence: TGTGCCAGCAGGGCCAGGGTAGCGGGCTCCTACGAGCAGTACTTC.

This sequence joins TRBV6-1 and TRBJ2-7, with 7 bases matching TRBD2. The germline V gene encodes CDR1 MNHNS and CDR2 SASEGT. The CDR3 is made up of 17 amino acids. The trim removed 1 base at V and 3 bases at J, leaving 12 bases unmatched. The CDR3 region has the DNA TGTGCCAGCAGTGAAGGAAACTTCGCGGGGGTTGGCTACGAGCAGTACTTC. Its translation is CASSEGNFAGVGYEQYF.

The chain joins TRBV4-2 to TRBJ1-1, with D hard to call. The germline gives CDR1 LGHNA, CDR2 YNFKEQ. The CDR3 loop spans 15 amino acids. Trimming removed 2 bases at V and 3 bases at J, with 13 bases between. The CDR3 nucleotides are TGTGCCAGCAGCCAACCCAGGCAGAAGGACACTGAAGCTTTCTTT. Translated, it gives CASSQPRQKDTEAFF.

The chain links TRBV13 to TRBJ2-2, with 8 bases aligning to TRBD1. V dropped 3 bases and J dropped 4; count of bases not matched to a gene: 10. This CDR3 is 17 amino acids long. Germline V gene lookup returns CDR1 PRHDT and CDR2 FYEKMQ (reference sequence). The CDR3 sequence: CASSFTWTGKSTGELFF. CDR3 coding DNA: TGTGCCAGCAGCTTCACGTGGACAGGGAAGAGCACCGGGGAGCTGTTTTTT.

This rearrangement joins TRBV10-3 to TRBJ2-7; TRBD2 aligns across 7 bases. V shed 6 bases and J 2 bases; nucleotides not matched to a gene: 7. Germline lookup yields CDR1 ENHRY and CDR2 SYGVKD. This CDR3 spans 14 amino acids. CDR3 nucleotide sequence: TGTGCCATCAGGGACTGGGGGGGTACCTACGAGCAGTACTTC. Amino acids: CAIRDWGGTYEQYF.

V usage is TRBV11-2 and J usage is TRBJ1-6; the D is unclear. The CDR3 runs to 15 residues. Germline CDR1 reads SGHAT; CDR2 reads FQNNGV. V was trimmed by 2 bases and J by 9 bases, leaving 14 bases between them. CDR3 nucleotides: TGTGCCAGCAGCTTAACTGTGGGCGCGAGTTCACCCCTCCACTTT. Translation: CASSLTVGASSPLHF.

The CDR3 region is CAWEDVRDTTDTQYF. CDR3 bases: TGTGCCTGGGAGGACGTCAGGGATACCACAGATACGCAGTATTTT. The chain carries TRBV30 and TRBJ2-3, with D maybe TRBD1 (5 bases). Germline CDR1 and CDR2: GTSNPN and SVGIG (reference sequence). V lost 5 bases and J 2 bases, leaving 17 bases between the germline ends. The CDR3 length is 15 residues. Full variable domain (missing parts from reference TRBV30 and TRBJ2-3): SQTIHQWPATLVQPVGSPLSLECTVEGTSNPNLYWYRQAAGRGLQLLFYSVGIGQISSEVPQNLSASRPQDRQFILSSKKLLLSDSGFYLCAWEDVRDTTDTQYFGPGTRLTVL.

The chain combines TRBV11-3 with TRBJ1-1; the match to TRBD1 covers 11 bases. V lost 2 bases, J lost 5 bases, and 7 bases stayed unmatched. The CDR3 has 16 residues. Germline CDR1 is SGHNT and CDR2 is YENEEA. The CDR3 coding sequence is TGTGCCAGCAGCTTATTCGGACAGGGGGCCGCGACTGAAGCTTTCTTT. Translation gives CASSLFGQGAATEAFF. The full variable domain, completed using reference TRBV11-3 and TRBJ1-1, is EAGVVQSPRYKIIEKKQPVAFWCNPISGHNTLYWYLQNLGQGPELLIRYENEEAVDDSQLPKDRFSAERLKGVDSTLKIQPAELGDSAVYLCASSLFGQGAATEAFFGQGTRLTVV.

The chain recombines TRBV19 with TRBJ1-1; 7 bases fit TRBD1. Germline V CDR1 and CDR2: LNHDA, SQIVND (reference sequence). This CDR3 has 16 amino acids. The ends lost 2 bases at V and 4 bases at J; junction bases unmatched: 10. The DNA for the CDR3 is TGTGCCAGTAGTATATACACAGGGGATCTGAGCACTGAAGCTTTCTTT. As protein: CASSIYTGDLSTEAFF.

The chain employs TRBV7-6 and TRBJ1-2; the match to TRBD1 covers 7 bases. V dropped 5 bases and J dropped 2; count of bases not matched to a gene: 23. Germline assignment: CDR1 SGHVS and CDR2 FNYEAQ. The CDR3 is made up of 20 amino acids. The CDR3 DNA reads TGTGCCAGCAGCGCGCGACAGGGTTTTGGGGGTTCGCGCGCGAACTATGGCTACACCTTC. This gives the protein CASSARQGFGGSRANYGYTF. The whole variable domain, remainder taken from reference TRBV7-6 and TRBJ1-2, is GAGVSQSPRYKVTKRGQDVALRCDPISGHVSLYWYRQALGQGPEFLTYFNYEAQQDKSGLPNDRFSAERPEGSISTLTIQRTEQRDSAMYRCASSARQGFGGSRANYGYTFGSGTRLTVV.

Notes on this clone: Other DNA sequences of this sample code for an identical CDR3. The chain carries TRBV5-4 and TRBJ2-3; 9 nucleotides match TRBD2. The CDR3 extends over 15 amino acids. Per germline, CDR1 SGHNT and CDR2 YYREEE (reference sequence). J lost 3 bases, V lost 0 bases, and 2 bases had no gene match. The CDR3 is CASSLALAGTDTQYF. The DNA of the CDR3 is TGTGCCAGCAGCTTGGCCCTAGCGGGAACAGATACGCAGTATTTT.